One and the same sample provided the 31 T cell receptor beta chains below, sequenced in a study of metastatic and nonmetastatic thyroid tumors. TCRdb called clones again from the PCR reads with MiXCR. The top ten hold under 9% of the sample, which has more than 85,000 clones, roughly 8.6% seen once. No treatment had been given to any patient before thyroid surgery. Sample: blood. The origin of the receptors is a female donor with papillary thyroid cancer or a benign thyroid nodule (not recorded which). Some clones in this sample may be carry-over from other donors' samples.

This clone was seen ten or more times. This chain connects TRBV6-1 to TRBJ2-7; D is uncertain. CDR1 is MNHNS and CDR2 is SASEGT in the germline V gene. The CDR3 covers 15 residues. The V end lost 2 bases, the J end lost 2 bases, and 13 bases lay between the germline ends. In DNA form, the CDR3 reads TGTGCCAGCAGTGAACTAGGGTTTGGGGCCTACGAGCAGTACTTC. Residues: CASSELGFGAYEQYF.

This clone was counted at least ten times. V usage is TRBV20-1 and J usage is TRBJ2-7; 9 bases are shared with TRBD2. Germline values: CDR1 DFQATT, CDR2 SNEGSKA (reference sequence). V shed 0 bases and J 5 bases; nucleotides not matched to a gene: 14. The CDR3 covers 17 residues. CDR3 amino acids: CSARDKTGQRGVHEQYF. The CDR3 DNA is TGCAGTGCTAGAGATAAAACGGGCCAGCGGGGGGTTCACGAGCAGTACTTC.

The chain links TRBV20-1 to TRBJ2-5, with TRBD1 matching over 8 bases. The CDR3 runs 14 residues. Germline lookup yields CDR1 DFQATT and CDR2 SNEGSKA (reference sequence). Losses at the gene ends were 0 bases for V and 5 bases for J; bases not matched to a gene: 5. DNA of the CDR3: TGCAGTGCTAGAGATCGACAGGGGCGGGAGACCCAGTACTTC. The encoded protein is CSARDRQGRETQYF.

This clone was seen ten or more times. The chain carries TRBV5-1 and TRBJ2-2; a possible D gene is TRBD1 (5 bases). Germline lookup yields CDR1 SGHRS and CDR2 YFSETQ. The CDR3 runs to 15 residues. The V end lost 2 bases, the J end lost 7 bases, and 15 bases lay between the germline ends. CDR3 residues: CASSFSGVTGGELFF. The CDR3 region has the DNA TGCGCCAGCAGCTTCAGTGGGGTAACAGGCGGGGAGCTGTTTTTT.

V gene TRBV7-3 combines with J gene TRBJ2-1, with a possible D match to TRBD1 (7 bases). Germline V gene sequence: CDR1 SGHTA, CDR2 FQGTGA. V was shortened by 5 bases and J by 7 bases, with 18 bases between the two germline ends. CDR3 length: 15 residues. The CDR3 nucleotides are TGTGCCAGCAGCGCATACAGGGGCGCGGGGAATGAGCAGTTCTTC. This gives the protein CASSAYRGAGNEQFF.

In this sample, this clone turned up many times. In DNA, the CDR3 is TGTGCCAGCGGCAGGGCTAGTCTAGACACTGAAGCTTTCTTT. Residues: CASGRASLDTEAFF. V gene TRBV12-3 or TRBV12-4 combines with J gene TRBJ1-1, with D possibly being TRBD1 (5 bases). This CDR3 is built from 14 residues. With 8 bases removed from V and 3 bases from J, the gap between germline ends came to 16 bases.

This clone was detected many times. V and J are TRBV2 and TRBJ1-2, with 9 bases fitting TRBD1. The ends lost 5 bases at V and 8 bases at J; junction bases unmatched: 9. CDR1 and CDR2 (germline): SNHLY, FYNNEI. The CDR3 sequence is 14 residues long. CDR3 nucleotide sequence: TGTGCCAGCAGTCCAGAGGGACAGGGAATCGGCTACACCTTC. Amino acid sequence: CASSPEGQGIGYTF.

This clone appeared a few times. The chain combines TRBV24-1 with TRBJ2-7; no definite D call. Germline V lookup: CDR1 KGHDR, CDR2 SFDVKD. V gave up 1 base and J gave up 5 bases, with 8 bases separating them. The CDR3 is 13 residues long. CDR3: CATSDFRGNEQYF. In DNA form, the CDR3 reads TGTGCCACCAGTGATTTCCGTGGGAACGAGCAGTACTTC.

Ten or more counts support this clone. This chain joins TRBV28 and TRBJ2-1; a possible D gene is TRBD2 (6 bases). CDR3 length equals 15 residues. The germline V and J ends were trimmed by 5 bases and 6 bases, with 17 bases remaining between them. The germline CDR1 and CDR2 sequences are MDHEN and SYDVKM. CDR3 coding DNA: TGTGCCAGCAGTGGGCGGGACCCACACCCCAATGAGCAGTTCTTC. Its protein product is CASSGRDPHPNEQFF.

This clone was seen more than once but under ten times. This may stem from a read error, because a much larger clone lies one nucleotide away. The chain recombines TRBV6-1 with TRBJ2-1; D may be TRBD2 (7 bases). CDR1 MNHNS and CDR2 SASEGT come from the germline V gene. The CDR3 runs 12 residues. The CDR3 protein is CVSYRGAGEQFF. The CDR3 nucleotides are TGTGTCAGCTACCGGGGGGCCGGTGAGCAGTTCTTC.

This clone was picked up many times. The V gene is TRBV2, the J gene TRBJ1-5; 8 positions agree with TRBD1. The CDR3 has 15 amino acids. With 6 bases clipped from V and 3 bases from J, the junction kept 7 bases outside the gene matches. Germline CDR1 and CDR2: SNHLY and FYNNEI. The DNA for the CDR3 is TGTGCCAGCAGCCCCAGGACAGGGTTCAATCAGCCCCAGCATTTT. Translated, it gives CASSPRTGFNQPQHF.

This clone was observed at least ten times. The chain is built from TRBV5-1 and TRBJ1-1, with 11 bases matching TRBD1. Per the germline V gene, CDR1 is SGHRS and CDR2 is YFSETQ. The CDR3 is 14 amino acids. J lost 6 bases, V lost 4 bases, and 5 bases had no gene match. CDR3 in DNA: TGCGCCAGCAGCCTAGGGACAGGGGGGGCTGAAGCTTTCTTT. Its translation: CASSLGTGGAEAFF.

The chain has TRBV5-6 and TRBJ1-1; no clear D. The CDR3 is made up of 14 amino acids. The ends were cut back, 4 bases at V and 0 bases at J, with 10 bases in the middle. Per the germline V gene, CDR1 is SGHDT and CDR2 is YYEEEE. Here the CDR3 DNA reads TGTGCCAGCAGCCAGGACTCTCTGAACACTGAAGCTTTCTTT. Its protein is CASSQDSLNTEAFF.

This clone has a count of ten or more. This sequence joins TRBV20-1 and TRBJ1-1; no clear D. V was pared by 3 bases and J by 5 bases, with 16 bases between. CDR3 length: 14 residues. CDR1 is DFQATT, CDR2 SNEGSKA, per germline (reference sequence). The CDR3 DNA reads TGCAGTGCTAGTAAGGCAGGCCGGAGGACTGAAGCTTTCTTT. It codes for CSASKAGRRTEAFF.

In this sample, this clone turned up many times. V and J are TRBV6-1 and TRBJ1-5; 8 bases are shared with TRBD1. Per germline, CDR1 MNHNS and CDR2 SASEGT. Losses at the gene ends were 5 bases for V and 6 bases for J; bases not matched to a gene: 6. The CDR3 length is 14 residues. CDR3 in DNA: TGTGCCAGCAGTTCAGGGGGCATTGGTCAGCCCCAGCATTTT. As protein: CASSSGGIGQPQHF.

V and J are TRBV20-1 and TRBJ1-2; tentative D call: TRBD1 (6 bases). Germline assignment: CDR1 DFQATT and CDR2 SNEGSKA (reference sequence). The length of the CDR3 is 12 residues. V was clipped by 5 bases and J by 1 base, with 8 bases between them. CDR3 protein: CSAQGHNYGYTF. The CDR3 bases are TGCAGTGCTCAGGGACATAACTATGGCTACACCTTC.

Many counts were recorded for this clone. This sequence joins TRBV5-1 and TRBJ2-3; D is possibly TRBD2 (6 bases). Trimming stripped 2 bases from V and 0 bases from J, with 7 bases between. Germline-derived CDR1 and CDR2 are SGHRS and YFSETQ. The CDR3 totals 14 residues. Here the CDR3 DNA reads TGCGCCAGCAGCTTAAGCGGGAGCACAGATACGCAGTATTTT. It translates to CASSLSGSTDTQYF.

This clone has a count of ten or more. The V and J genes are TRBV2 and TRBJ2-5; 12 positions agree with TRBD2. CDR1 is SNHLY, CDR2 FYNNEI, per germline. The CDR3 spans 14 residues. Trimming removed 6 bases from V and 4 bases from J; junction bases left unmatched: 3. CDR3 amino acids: CASSSGLAGETQYF. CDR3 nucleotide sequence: TGTGCCAGCAGCTCGGGACTAGCGGGAGAGACCCAGTACTTC.

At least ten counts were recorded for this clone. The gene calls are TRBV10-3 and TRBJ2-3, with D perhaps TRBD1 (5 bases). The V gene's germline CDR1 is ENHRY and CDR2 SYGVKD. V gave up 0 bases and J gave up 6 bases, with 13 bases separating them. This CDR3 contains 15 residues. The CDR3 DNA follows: TGTGCCATCAGTGAGTCAGGCAGGGTAAAGGATACGCAGTATTTT. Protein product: CAISESGRVKDTQYF.

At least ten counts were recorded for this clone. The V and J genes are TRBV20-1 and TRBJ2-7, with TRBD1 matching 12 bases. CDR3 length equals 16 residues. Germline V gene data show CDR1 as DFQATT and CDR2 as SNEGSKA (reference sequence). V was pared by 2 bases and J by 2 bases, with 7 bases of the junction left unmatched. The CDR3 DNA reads TGCAGTGCTAGAAGCCCAGGGACAGGGGGCCCCTACGAGCAGTACTTC. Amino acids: CSARSPGTGGPYEQYF.

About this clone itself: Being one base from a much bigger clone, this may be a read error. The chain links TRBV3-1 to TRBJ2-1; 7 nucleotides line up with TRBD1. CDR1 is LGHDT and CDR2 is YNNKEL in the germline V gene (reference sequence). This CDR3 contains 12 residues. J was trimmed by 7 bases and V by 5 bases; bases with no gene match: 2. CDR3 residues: CASSDRVNEQFF. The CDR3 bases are TGTGCCAGCAGCGACAGGGTTAATGAGCAGTTCTTC.

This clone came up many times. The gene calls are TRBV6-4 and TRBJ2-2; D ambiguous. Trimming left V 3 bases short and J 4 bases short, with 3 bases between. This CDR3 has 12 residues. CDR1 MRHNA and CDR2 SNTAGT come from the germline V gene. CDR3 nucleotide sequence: TGTGCCAGCAGTGAGGGCACCGGGGAGCTGTTTTTT. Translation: CASSEGTGELFF.

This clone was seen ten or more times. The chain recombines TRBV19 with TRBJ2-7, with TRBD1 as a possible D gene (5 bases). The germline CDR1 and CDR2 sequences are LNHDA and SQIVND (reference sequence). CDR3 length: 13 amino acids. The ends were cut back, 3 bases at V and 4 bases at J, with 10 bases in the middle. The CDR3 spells CASSIRDGYEQYF. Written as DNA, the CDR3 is TGTGCCAGTAGTATCAGGGATGGTTACGAGCAGTACTTC.

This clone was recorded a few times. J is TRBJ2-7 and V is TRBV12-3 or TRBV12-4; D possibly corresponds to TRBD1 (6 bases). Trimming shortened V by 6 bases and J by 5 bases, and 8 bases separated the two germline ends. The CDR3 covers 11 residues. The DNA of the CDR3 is TGTGCCAGCAGAAACAGGGACGAGCAGTACTTC. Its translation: CASRNRDEQYF.

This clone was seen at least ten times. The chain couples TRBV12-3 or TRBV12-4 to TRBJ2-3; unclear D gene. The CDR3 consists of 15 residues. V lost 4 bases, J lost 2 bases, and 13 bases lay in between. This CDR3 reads CASSSPYGDTDTQYF. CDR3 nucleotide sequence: TGTGCCAGCAGTTCCCCATATGGGGACACAGATACGCAGTATTTT.

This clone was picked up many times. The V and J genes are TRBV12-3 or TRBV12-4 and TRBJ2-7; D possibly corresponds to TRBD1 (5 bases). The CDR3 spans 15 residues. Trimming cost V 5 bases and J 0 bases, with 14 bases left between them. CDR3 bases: TGTGCCAGCAGTAAAAAAGGGGCACCCTCCTACGAGCAGTACTTC. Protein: CASSKKGAPSYEQYF.

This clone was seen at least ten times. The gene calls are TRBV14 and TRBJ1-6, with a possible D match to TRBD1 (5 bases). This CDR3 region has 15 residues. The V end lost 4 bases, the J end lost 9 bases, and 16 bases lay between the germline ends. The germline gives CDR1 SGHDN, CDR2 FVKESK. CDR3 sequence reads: CASSREGIRTSPLHF. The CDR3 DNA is TGTGCCAGCAGCCGGGAGGGGATACGTACTTCACCCCTCCACTTT.

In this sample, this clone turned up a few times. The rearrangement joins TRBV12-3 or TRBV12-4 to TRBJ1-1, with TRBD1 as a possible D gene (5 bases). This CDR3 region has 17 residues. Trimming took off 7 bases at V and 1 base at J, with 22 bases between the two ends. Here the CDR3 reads CASTSGVARLSNTEAFF. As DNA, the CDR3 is TGTGCCAGCACTTCGGGGGTAGCCAGGCTTTCGAACACTGAAGCTTTCTTT.

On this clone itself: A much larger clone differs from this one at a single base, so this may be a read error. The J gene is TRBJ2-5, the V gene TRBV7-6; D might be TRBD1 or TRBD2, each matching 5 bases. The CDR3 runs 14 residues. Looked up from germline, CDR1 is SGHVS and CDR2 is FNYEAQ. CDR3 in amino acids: CASSLVGEQENQYF. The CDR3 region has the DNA TGTGCCAGCAGCTTAGTGGGGGAACAAGAGAACCAGTACTTC.

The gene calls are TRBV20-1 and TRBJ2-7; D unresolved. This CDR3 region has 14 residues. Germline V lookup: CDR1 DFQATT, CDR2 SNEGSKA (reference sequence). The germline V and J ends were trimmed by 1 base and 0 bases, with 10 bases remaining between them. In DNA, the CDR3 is TGCAGTGCTAGAGCGGGCAATTCCTCCTACGAGCAGTACTTC. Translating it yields CSARAGNSSYEQYF.

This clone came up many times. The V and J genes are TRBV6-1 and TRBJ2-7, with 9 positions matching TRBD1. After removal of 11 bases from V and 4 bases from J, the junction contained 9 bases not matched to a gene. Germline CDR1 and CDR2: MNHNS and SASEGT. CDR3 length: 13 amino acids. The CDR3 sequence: CAGRAGQGYEQYF. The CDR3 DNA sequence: TGTGCCGGCCGAGCGGGACAGGGATACGAGCAGTACTTC.